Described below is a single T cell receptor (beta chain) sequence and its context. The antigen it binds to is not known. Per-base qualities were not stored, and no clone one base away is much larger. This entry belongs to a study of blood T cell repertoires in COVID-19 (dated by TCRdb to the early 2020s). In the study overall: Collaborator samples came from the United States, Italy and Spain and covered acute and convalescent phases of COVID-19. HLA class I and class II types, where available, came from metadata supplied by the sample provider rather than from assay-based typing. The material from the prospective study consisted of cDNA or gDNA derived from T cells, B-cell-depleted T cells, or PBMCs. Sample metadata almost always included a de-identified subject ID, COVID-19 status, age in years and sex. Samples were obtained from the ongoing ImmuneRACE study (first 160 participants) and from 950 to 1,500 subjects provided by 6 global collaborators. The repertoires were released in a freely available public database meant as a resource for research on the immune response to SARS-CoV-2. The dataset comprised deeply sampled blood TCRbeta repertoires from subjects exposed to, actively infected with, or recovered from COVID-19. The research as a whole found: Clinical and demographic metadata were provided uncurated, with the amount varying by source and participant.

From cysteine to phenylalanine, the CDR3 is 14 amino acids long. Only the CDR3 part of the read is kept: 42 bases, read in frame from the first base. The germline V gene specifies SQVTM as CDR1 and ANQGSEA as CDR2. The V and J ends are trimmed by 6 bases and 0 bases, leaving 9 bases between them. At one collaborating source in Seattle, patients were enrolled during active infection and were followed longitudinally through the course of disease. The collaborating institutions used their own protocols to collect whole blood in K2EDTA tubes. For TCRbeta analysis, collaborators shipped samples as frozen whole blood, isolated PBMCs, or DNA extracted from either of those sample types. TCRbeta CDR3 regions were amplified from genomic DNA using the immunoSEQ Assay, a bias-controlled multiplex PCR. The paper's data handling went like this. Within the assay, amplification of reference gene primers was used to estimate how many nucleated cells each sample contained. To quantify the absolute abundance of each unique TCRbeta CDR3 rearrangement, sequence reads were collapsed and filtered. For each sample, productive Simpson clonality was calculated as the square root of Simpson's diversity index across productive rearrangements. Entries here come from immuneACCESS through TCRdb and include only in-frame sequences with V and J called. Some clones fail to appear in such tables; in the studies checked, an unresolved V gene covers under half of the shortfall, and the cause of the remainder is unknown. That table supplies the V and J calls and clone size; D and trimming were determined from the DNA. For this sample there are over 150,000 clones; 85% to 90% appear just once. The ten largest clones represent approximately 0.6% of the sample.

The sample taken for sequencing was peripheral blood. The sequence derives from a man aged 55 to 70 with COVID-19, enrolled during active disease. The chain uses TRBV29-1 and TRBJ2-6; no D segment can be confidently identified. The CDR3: CSVRKYSGANVLTF. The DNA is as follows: TGCAGCGTGAGAAAATACTCTGGGGCCAACGTCCTGACTTTC. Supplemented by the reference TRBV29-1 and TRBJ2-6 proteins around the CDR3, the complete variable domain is SAVISQKPSRDICQRGTSLTIQCQVDSQVTMMFWYRQQPGQSLTLIATANQGSEATYESGFVIDKFPISRPNLTFSTLTVSNMSPEDSSIYLCSVRKYSGANVLTFGAGSRLTVL.